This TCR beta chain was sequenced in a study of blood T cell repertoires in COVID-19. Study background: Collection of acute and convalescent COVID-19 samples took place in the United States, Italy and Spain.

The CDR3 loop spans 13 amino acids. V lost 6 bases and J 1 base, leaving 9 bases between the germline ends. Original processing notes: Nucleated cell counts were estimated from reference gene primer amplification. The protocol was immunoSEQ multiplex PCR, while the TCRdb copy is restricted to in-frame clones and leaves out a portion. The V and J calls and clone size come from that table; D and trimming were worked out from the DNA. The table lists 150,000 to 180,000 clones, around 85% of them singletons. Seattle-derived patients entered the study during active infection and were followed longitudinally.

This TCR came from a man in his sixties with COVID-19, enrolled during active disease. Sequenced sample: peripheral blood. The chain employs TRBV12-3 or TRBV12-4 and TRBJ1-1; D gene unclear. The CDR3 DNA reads TGTGCCAGCAGGGTCACGGGGAACACTGAAGCTTTCTTT. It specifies CASRVTGNTEAFF.